The 27 T cell receptor beta chains presented below share a single source sample, sequenced in a study of ipilimumab plus nivolumab after autologous stem cell transplantation. TCRdb's table, derived via immunoSEQ multiplex PCR, lists solely in-frame clones and lacks some. This sample has some 45,000 clones, with more than 70% found just once. The sequencing used PBMCs, collected in a trial of ipilimumab plus nivolumab as post-transplant consolidation. These receptors were collected from a male donor with multiple myeloma.

V gene TRBV29-1 combines with J gene TRBJ1-2; D not certain. The germline V and J ends were trimmed by 4 bases and 3 bases, with 6 bases remaining between them. Germline-derived CDR1 and CDR2 are SQVTM and ANQGSEA. The CDR3 is 11 residues long. CDR3 sequence reads: CSVAQHYGYTF. Here the CDR3 DNA reads TGCAGCGTTGCACAGCACTATGGCTACACCTTC.

This chain connects TRBV27 to TRBJ1-2; D is perhaps TRBD1 (6 bases). The germline gives CDR1 MNHEY, CDR2 SMNVEV (reference sequence). This CDR3 has 13 amino acids. V lost 6 bases and J 8 bases, leaving 16 bases between the germline ends. CDR3 loop: CASSTTGKWGYTF. CDR3 bases: TGTGCCAGCAGCACAACAGGGAAATGGGGCTACACCTTC.

A single count supports this clone. The genes are TRBV29-1 and TRBJ2-1, with a weak D call TRBD1 (6 bases). V shed 3 bases and J shed 4 bases, with 10 bases lying between them. Germline values: CDR1 SQVTM, CDR2 ANQGSEA. The CDR3 sequence is 13 residues long. The CDR3 DNA is TGCAGCGTTGACCCGGACAGTTACAATGAGCAGTTCTTC. Translating it yields CSVDPDSYNEQFF.

J is TRBJ2-2 and V is TRBV5-1; D is unclear. The CDR3 loop spans 13 amino acids. V lost 0 bases and J lost 7, with 7 bases in between. Germline values: CDR1 SGHRS, CDR2 YFSETQ. CDR3 loop: CASSLEFDGELFF. CDR3 coding DNA: TGCGCCAGCAGCTTGGAATTTGACGGGGAGCTGTTTTTT.

This rearrangement joins TRBV6-5 to TRBJ2-7; D is ambiguous. This CDR3 is built from 14 residues. V was shortened by 7 bases and J by 1 base, with 14 bases between the two germline ends. The germline gives CDR1 MNHEY, CDR2 SVGAGI. Here the CDR3 DNA reads TGTGCCAGCACCCCCCCGGGCAGGTCCTACGAGCAGTACTTC. Translating it yields CASTPPGRSYEQYF.

V gene TRBV29-1 combines with J gene TRBJ2-3, with D unclear. The V end lost 1 base, the J end lost 5 bases, and 7 bases lay between the germline ends. The CDR3 length is 12 residues. Looked up from germline, CDR1 is SQVTM and CDR2 is ANQGSEA. CDR3 residues: CSVEAREDTQYF. The CDR3 nucleotides are TGCAGCGTTGAAGCCCGAGAAGATACGCAGTATTTT.

V is TRBV5-1 and J is TRBJ1-3, with no clear D. The CDR3 is 16 residues long. V gave up 0 bases and J gave up 1 base, with 11 bases separating them. Germline V gives CDR1 SGHRS, CDR2 YFSETQ. Here the CDR3 DNA reads TGCGCCAGCAGCTTGGGAGGTGGGCCGTCTGGAAACACCATATATTTT. It encodes CASSLGGGPSGNTIYF.

This chain uses TRBV2 with TRBJ1-2; maybe TRBD1 (6 bases). The ends were cut back, 1 base at V and 6 bases at J, with 18 bases in the middle. The length of the CDR3 is 16 residues. The germline V gene encodes CDR1 SNHLY and CDR2 FYNNEI. CDR3 bases: TGTGCCAGCAGTGAAGATGTCAGGGGACCTAAACATGGCTACACCTTC. As protein: CASSEDVRGPKHGYTF.

The chain carries TRBV4-1 and TRBJ1-5; D unresolved. CDR1 and CDR2 (germline): MGHRA, YSYEKL. V shed 0 bases and J shed 3 bases, with 9 bases lying between them. This CDR3 comprises 15 residues. The CDR3 nucleotides are TGCGCCAGCAGCCAAGAAGGGCGGTACAATCAGCCCCAGCATTTT. This gives the protein CASSQEGRYNQPQHF.

The genes are TRBV4-1 and TRBJ1-6, with D uncertain. CDR1 is MGHRA and CDR2 is YSYEKL in the germline V gene. V was clipped by 0 bases and J by 8 bases, with 14 bases between them. This CDR3 contains 16 residues. The CDR3 loop reads CASSQEMPEVHSPLHF. The CDR3, as DNA: TGCGCCAGCAGCCAAGAGATGCCAGAAGTCCATTCACCCCTCCACTTT.

The chain uses TRBV5-1 and TRBJ2-2; the match to TRBD1 covers 8 bases. CDR1 SGHRS and CDR2 YFSETQ come from the germline V gene. V trimming: 1 base; J trimming: 1 base; junction bases outside the gene matches: 3. The CDR3 has 16 residues. The CDR3 bases are TGCGCCAGCAGCTTGCCCGGACAGGGGAACACCGGGGAGCTGTTTTTT. It yields the protein CASSLPGQGNTGELFF.

The V gene is TRBV6-5, the J gene TRBJ1-3, with D perhaps TRBD1 (5 bases). Germline lookup yields CDR1 MNHEY and CDR2 SVGAGI. V gave up 10 bases and J gave up 4 bases, with 14 bases separating them. This CDR3 is 13 amino acids long. The CDR3 loop reads CATQGTEGNTIYF. In nucleotides, the CDR3 is TGTGCCACCCAAGGGACCGAGGGAAACACCATATATTTT.

The V and J genes are TRBV4-3 and TRBJ2-1; D unresolved. Trimming removed 2 bases at V and 7 bases at J, with 12 bases between. This CDR3 has 14 residues. Looked up from germline, CDR1 is LGHNA and CDR2 is YSLEER. CDR3 DNA sequence: TGCGCCAGCAGCCAAACCCGGGCGGAGAATGAGCAGTTCTTC. This gives the protein CASSQTRAENEQFF.

J is TRBJ1-2 and V is TRBV5-3, with a weak D call TRBD1 (6 bases). TRBV5-3 is assigned to the ORF class and has an uncertain function. The CDR3 is 16 amino acids. V dropped 3 bases and J dropped 5 bases, with 20 bases sitting between them. The CDR3 reads CARSSTGQPLPYGYTF. The CDR3 coding sequence is TGTGCCAGAAGCTCCACCGGACAGCCACTACCTTATGGCTACACCTTC.

The count of this clone is one. The CDR3 coding sequence is TGTGCCAGCAGCTTAGGGGTCTCCCAAGAGACCCAGTACTTC. Translated, it gives CASSLGVSQETQYF. This chain connects TRBV5-6 to TRBJ2-5; the D gene is possibly TRBD1 (5 bases). This CDR3 is 14 amino acids long. CDR1 and CDR2 (germline): SGHDT, YYEEEE. Trimming shortened V by 2 bases and J by 1 base, and 9 bases separated the two germline ends.

The V gene is TRBV11-2, the J gene TRBJ1-4; 7 nucleotides agree with TRBD1. V was clipped by 6 bases and J by 4 bases; unmatched bases: 8. CDR1 is SGHAT, CDR2 FQNNGV, per germline. The CDR3 is 15 residues long. CDR3 sequence: CASRKGGGNNEKLFF. The CDR3 DNA sequence: TGTGCCAGCAGGAAGGGAGGGGGCAATAATGAAAAACTGTTTTTT. The full variable domain, rest sourced from reference TRBV11-2 and TRBJ1-4, is EAGVAQSPRYKIIEKRQSVAFWCNPISGHATLYWYQQILGQGPKLLIQFQNNGVVDDSQLPKDRFSAERLKGVDSTLKIQPAKLEDSAVYLCASRKGGGNNEKLFFGSGTQLSVL.

The gene calls are TRBV5-4 and TRBJ2-7; D is ambiguous. V was pared by 0 bases and J by 5 bases, with 9 bases between. Per the germline V gene, CDR1 is SGHNT and CDR2 is YYREEE (reference sequence). This CDR3 spans 13 amino acids. In DNA, the CDR3 is TGTGCCAGCAGCTTGGGCCGGATCGACGAGCAGTACTTC. It specifies CASSLGRIDEQYF. Full variable domain (missing parts from reference TRBV5-4 and TRBJ2-7): ETGVTQSPTHLIKTRGQQVTLRCSSQSGHNTVSWYQQALGQGPQFIFQYYREEENGRGNFPPRFSGLQFPNYSSELNVNALELDDSALYLCASSLGRIDEQYFGPGTRLTVT.

As regards this clone: One end of the junction is discordant with germline, which a read error may explain. This chain uses TRBV18 with TRBJ2-2, with TRBD1 identical over 8 bases. In germline, CDR1 is KGHSH, CDR2 LQKENI. This CDR3 contains 17 residues. Written as DNA, the CDR3 is TGTGCCAGCTCACCTTTTGGACAGGGCCGTGGCACCAGGGAGCTGTTTTTT. It yields the protein CASSPFGQGRGTRELFF.

The V gene is TRBV18, the J gene TRBJ1-1, with no clear D. The CDR3 consists of 13 residues. The germline V gene has CDR1 KGHSH and CDR2 LQKENI. Trimming removed 4 bases at V and 6 bases at J, with 12 bases between. The CDR3 reads CASSLPGAPEAFF. CDR3 sequence (DNA): TGTGCCAGCTCACTCCCGGGCGCCCCTGAAGCTTTCTTT. Together with reference TRBV18 and TRBJ1-1, the CDR3 gives the full variable domain: NAGVMQNPRHLVRRRGQEARLRCSPMKGHSHVYWYRQLPEEGLKFMVYLQKENIIDESGMPKERFSAEFPKEGPSILRIQQVVRGDSAAYFCASSLPGAPEAFFGQGTRLTVV.

This clone was detected only once. V is TRBV9 and J is TRBJ2-3; D gene uncertain. This CDR3 has 14 amino acids. CDR1 SGDLS and CDR2 YYNGEE come from the germline V gene. Trimming stripped 5 bases from V and 0 bases from J, with 10 bases between. The CDR3 sequence is CASSRIPSTDTQYF. The CDR3 region has the DNA TGTGCCAGCAGTAGAATACCTAGCACAGATACGCAGTATTTT.

J is TRBJ1-4 and V is TRBV28; possible D gene TRBD1, 6 bases. Germline loops: CDR1 MDHEN, CDR2 SYDVKM. V lost 6 bases and J 7 bases, leaving 24 bases between the germline ends. The CDR3 spans 17 residues. CDR3 amino acids: CASRVASSGEATEKLFF. CDR3 DNA: TGTGCCAGCAGGGTAGCCTCCTCAGGGGAGGCTACTGAAAAACTGTTTTTT.

The J gene is TRBJ2-6, the V gene TRBV6-5; D is undetermined. Germline loops: CDR1 MNHEY, CDR2 SVGAGI. CDR3 length equals 13 residues. V lost 5 bases to trimming and J lost 1 base, with 3 bases between them. This CDR3 is CASSKSGANVLTF. The CDR3, as DNA: TGTGCCAGCAGTAAATCTGGGGCCAACGTCCTGACTTTC.

The V gene is TRBV28, the J gene TRBJ2-3, with D perhaps TRBD2 (6 bases). The CDR3 extends over 15 amino acids. Germline V gene data show CDR1 as MDHEN and CDR2 as SYDVKM. V lost 7 bases to trimming and J lost 1 base, with 15 bases between them. The CDR3 nucleotides are TGTGCCAGCAACACGGGACTCCTGGGCACAGATACGCAGTATTTT. Protein sequence: CASNTGLLGTDTQYF.

The rearrangement joins TRBV7-9 to TRBJ1-2; tentative D call: TRBD1 (6 bases). Per germline, CDR1 SEHNR and CDR2 FQNEAQ (reference sequence). The CDR3 spans 13 residues. The ends were cut back, 3 bases at V and 5 bases at J, with 10 bases in the middle. DNA of the CDR3: TGTGCCAGCAGCTTGGGGACACAGTATGGCTACACCTTC. Translating it yields CASSLGTQYGYTF.

V usage is TRBV18 and J usage is TRBJ1-1; D ambiguous. The CDR3 is made up of 13 amino acids. Germline V CDR1 and CDR2: KGHSH, LQKENI. Deletions cut 6 bases from V and 3 bases from J, with 11 bases between. The CDR3, as DNA: TGTGCCAGCTCCCCCGACACTTACACTGAAGCTTTCTTT. Its protein product is CASSPDTYTEAFF.

The J gene is TRBJ1-3, the V gene TRBV19; D is uncertain. Germline V gives CDR1 LNHDA, CDR2 SQIVND (reference sequence). Deletions cut 3 bases from V and 0 bases from J, with 18 bases between. This CDR3 is 18 amino acids long. The CDR3 region is CASSIYTTSRLSGNTIYF. As DNA, the CDR3 is TGTGCCAGTAGTATCTATACGACTTCCCGACTCTCTGGAAACACCATATATTTT.

The V call is TRBV28, the J call TRBJ1-3; D unclear. Looked up from germline, CDR1 is MDHEN and CDR2 is SYDVKM. Trimming cost V 4 bases and J 3 bases, with 13 bases left between them. This CDR3 has 15 amino acids. The CDR3 coding sequence is TGTGCCAGCAGTTCATCTCGGACTGGTGGAAACACCATATATTTT. Translated: CASSSSRTGGNTIYF.